This TCR beta chain originates from a study of blood T cell repertoires in COVID-19. TCRdb's copy holds only in-frame clones and misses some; the assay was immunoSEQ multiplex PCR. The profile shows 100,000 to 150,000 clones, around 86% of them singletons. The CDR3 extends over 16 amino acids. CDR1 and CDR2 from the germline V gene are SGHVS and FNYEAQ. V lost 5 bases, J lost 3 bases, and 13 bases stayed unmatched. This clone was detected once. The receptor was derived from a woman aged 80 or over with acute or convalescent COVID-19. The rearrangement links TRBV7-6 to TRBJ2-7; 7 nucleotides match TRBD2. The material sequenced was peripheral blood. CDR3 sequence reads: CASSLKRGPFSYEQYF. The DNA of the CDR3 is TGTGCCAGCAGCCTGAAGCGGGGACCATTTAGCTACGAGCAGTACTTC.